This T cell receptor beta chain appears in the sequencing data of a study of Graves' ophthalmopathy and Graves' hyperthyroidism. Whole-study context: Peripheral blood sampling preceded any treatment and occurred at initial diagnosis. Regarding the study as a whole: Most expanded clonotypes from thyroid (those above 0.001 frequency) were also found in blood. A model built from 13 signatures distinguished ophthalmopathy from stable hyperthyroidism with about 90% sensitivity and about 84% specificity.

Germline trimming cut 3 bases from V and 1 base from J; bases unmatched to any gene: 15. Germline assignment: CDR1 DFQATT and CDR2 SNEGSKA (reference sequence). There are 18 residues in the CDR3. With regard to this clonotype: No antigen is known for it.

Sampling approximately 10 ml of fresh peripheral blood provided the PBMCs. Amplification from RNA transcripts yielded the TCR beta CDR3 regions. An opening RT-PCR round employed HTBI primers and preceded a second-round multiplex PCR. Via MiXCR, TCRdb re-called the multiplex PCR reads, giving one row per CDR3 protein. The sample lists about 480,000 distinct CDR3 sequences; 13% to 15% were seen once. The clonotype was recovered from a woman in her thirties with Graves' ophthalmopathy. The sample was blood. The chain uses TRBV20-1 and TRBJ1-1; 9 positions match TRBD1. The CDR3: CSASLGTGRIFRNTEAFF. For the CDR3, the DNA is TGCAGTGCTAGCTTGGGGACAGGGAGAATTTTTAGGAACACTGAAGCTTTCTTT.